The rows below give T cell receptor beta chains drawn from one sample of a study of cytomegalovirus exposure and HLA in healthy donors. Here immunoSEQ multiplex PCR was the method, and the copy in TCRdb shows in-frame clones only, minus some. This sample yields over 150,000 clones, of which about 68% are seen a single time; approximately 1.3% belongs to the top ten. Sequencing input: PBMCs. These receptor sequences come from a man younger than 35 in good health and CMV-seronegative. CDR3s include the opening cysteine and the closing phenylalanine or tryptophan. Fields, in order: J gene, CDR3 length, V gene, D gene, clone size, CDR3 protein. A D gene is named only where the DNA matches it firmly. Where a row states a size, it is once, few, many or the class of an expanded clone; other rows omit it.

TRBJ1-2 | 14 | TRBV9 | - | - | CASSVAGGSYGYTF
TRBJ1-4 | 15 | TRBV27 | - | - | CASSSRRGRVEKLFF
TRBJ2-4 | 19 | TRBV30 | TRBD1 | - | CAWSPAPGQGAKAKNIQYF
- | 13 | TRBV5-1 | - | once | CASSEGTASEQYF
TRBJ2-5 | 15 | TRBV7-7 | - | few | CASSLVAPFVETQYF
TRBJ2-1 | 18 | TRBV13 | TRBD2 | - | CASSLKGGASGSNNEQFF
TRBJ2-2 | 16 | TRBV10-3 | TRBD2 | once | CAINRGSGREAGELFF
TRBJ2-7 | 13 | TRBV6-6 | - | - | CASSSGRVYEQYF
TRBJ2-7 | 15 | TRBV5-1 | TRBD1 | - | CASSLNPGGPYEQYF
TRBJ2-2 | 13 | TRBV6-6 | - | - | CASKTGWTGELFF
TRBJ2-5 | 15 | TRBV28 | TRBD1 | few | CASSFGQGAAETQYF
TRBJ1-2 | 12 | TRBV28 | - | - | CASSLGTTRLVF
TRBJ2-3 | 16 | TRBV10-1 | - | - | CASRLGGPTSTDTQYF
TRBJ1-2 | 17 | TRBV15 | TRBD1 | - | CATSRDELRGPVYGYTF
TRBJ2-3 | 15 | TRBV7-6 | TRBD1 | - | CASSLETGRTDTQYF
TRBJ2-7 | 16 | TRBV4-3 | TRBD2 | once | CASSPGLAGGPYEQYF
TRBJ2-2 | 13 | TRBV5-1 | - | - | CASSPTGNGELFF
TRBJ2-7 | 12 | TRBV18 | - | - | CASSPSSNEQYF
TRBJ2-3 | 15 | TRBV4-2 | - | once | CASSHASGSTDTQYF
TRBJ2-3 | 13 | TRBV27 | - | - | CASVPTGADTQYF
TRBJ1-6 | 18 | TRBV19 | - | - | CASSSSGTHSSWNSPLHF
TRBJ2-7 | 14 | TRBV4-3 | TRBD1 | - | CASALGTGIYEQYF
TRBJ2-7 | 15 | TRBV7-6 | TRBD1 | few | CASSSRDRVSHEQYF
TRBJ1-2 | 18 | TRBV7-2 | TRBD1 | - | CASSPSGGTGSLGYGYTF
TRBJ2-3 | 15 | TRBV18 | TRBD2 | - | CASSPGSGVTDTQYF
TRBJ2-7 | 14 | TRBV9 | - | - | CASSVGRDSYEQYF
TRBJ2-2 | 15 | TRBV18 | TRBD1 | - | CASSARDRETGELFF
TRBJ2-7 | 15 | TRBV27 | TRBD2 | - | CASSQGLALAYEQYF
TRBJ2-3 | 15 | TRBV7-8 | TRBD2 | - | CASSYSGSRADTQYF
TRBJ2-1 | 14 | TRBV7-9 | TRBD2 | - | CASRGSGSSHEQFF
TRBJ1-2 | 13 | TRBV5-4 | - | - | CASSLDRSYGYTF
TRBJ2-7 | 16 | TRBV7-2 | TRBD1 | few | CASSYPSGTGLYEQYF
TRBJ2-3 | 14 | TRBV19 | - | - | CASIARGSTDTQYF
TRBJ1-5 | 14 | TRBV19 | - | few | CASSVDSLNQPQHF
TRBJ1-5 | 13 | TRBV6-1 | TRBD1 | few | CASSGTGGQPQHF
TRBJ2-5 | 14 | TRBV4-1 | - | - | CASSQDRVQETQYF
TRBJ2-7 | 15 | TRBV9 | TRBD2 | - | CASSLGLAASYEQYF
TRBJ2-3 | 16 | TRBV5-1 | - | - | CASSLASTAVPDTQYF